What follows are 25 T cell receptor beta chains derived from one specimen sequenced in a study of response to subunit inactivated influenza vaccine. MiXCR, run by TCRdb on the RT-PCR reads, gives a single entry per CDR3 protein. This table has hundreds of thousands of distinct CDR3 sequences, 12% to 15% appearing once. Specimen: PBMCs from blood, collected less than 15 days before vaccination. These receptors were obtained from a man aged 45-65 years who received an inactivated influenza vaccine.

This clonotype was counted a few times. The rearrangement joins TRBV4-3 to TRBJ2-3; D gene ambiguous. Trimming shortened V by 0 bases and J by 0 bases, and 10 bases separated the two germline ends. CDR3 length: 16 residues. Germline V gene data show CDR1 as LGHNA and CDR2 as YSLEER. The CDR3 spells CASSQDTKTSTDTQYF. Here the CDR3 DNA reads TGCGCCAGCAGCCAAGATACAAAGACTAGCACAGATACGCAGTATTTT.

Regarding this clonotype: This clone may be a read error of a much larger clone one base away. J is TRBJ2-1 and V is TRBV5-1; D ambiguous. V lost 0 bases and J 4 bases, leaving 8 bases between the germline ends. The germline CDR1 and CDR2 sequences are SGHRS and YFSETQ. The CDR3 has 14 residues. The CDR3 DNA sequence: TGCGCCAGCAGCTTGGTAGGAGAGTACAATGAGCAGTTCTTC. Translation: CASSLVGEYNEQFF.

In its sample, this clonotype was seen many times. This chain's CDR3 is CASSLSDRNYGYTF. The CDR3 nucleotides are TGTGCCAGCAGTTTATCTGACAGGAACTATGGCTACACCTTC. The chain uses TRBV28 and TRBJ1-2; perhaps TRBD1 as D (6 bases). Trimming took 1 base from V and 2 from J, leaving 8 bases between them. Germline loops: CDR1 MDHEN, CDR2 SYDVKM. This CDR3 is 14 amino acids long.

This clonotype was found a few times. CDR3 sequence: CATSRVQVQETQYF. The DNA for the CDR3 is TGTGCCACCAGCAGAGTCCAGGTCCAAGAGACCCAGTACTTC. The rearrangement uses TRBV15 and TRBJ2-5; D gene uncertain. Germline-derived CDR1 and CDR2 are LNHNV and YYDKDF (reference sequence). The CDR3 consists of 14 residues. V dropped 1 base and J dropped 1 base, with 7 bases sitting between them.

The genes are TRBV5-5 and TRBJ2-3; maybe TRBD2 (6 bases). Germline V lookup: CDR1 SGHKS, CDR2 YYEKEE (reference sequence). There are 17 residues in the CDR3. V gave up 5 bases and J gave up 1 base, with 20 bases separating them. The CDR3 bases are TGTGCCAGCAGTCTCTACCCCCCTAGCGTTGGCACAGATACGCAGTATTTT. It specifies CASSLYPPSVGTDTQYF.

This clonotype was detected ten times or more. This chain uses TRBV10-3 with TRBJ1-5; D not certain. Per germline, CDR1 ENHRY and CDR2 SYGVKD. V lost 4 bases to trimming and J lost 6 bases, with 10 bases between them. The CDR3 runs to 13 residues. CDR3 residues: CAISGGGGQPQHF. In nucleotides, the CDR3 is TGTGCCATCAGTGGGGGTGGCGGTCAGCCCCAGCATTTT.

This clonotype was detected ten times or more. The chain is built from TRBV12-3 or TRBV12-4 and TRBJ2-7; D perhaps matches TRBD2 (6 bases). The germline V and J ends were trimmed by 3 bases and 3 bases, with 9 bases remaining between them. The CDR3 has 13 amino acids. The CDR3 bases are TGTGCCAGCAGTTTTGGGGAGGTCTACGAGCAGTACTTC. This encodes CASSFGEVYEQYF.

The chain combines TRBV7-9 with TRBJ2-3; a possible D gene is TRBD2 (6 bases). CDR1 SEHNR and CDR2 FQNEAQ come from the germline V gene (reference sequence). This CDR3 is 12 amino acids long. V was cut by 7 bases and J by 6 bases, with 11 bases left in between. The DNA of the CDR3 is TGTGCCAGCATCCTCGGGGGTGATACGCAGTATTTT. Its protein product is CASILGGDTQYF.

The chain recombines TRBV28 with TRBJ2-1; 12 positions match TRBD2. The CDR3 runs to 18 residues. J was trimmed by 8 bases and V by 6 bases; bases with no gene match: 17. The germline gives CDR1 MDHEN, CDR2 SYDVKM. This CDR3 reads CASRSPGASGRARDEQFF. CDR3 nucleotide sequence: TGTGCCAGCAGATCCCCAGGGGCTAGCGGGAGGGCTAGGGATGAGCAGTTCTTC. Filled out from reference TRBV28 and TRBJ2-1, the complete variable domain reads DVKVTQSSRYLVKRTGEKVFLECVQDMDHENMFWYRQDPGLGLRLIYFSYDVKMKEKGDIPEGYSVSREKKERFSLILESASTNQTSMYLCASRSPGASGRARDEQFFGPGTRLTVL.

This clonotype has a handful of counts. This chain joins TRBV5-1 and TRBJ2-2; either TRBD1 or TRBD2 may supply D (5 bases each). This CDR3 spans 16 amino acids. The germline V gene encodes CDR1 SGHRS and CDR2 YFSETQ. Trimming stripped 4 bases from V and 0 bases from J, with 13 bases between. CDR3 sequence (DNA): TGCGCCAGCAGCGCAGCCGGGACCCCGAACACCGGGGAGCTGTTTTTT. It translates to CASSAAGTPNTGELFF.

The V gene is TRBV24-1, the J gene TRBJ2-7, with a weak D call TRBD2 (5 bases). The length of the CDR3 is 14 residues. The V and J ends lost 4 bases and 0 bases respectively, with 9 bases between them. Germline lookup yields CDR1 KGHDR and CDR2 SFDVKD. In nucleotides, the CDR3 is TGTGCCACCAGTGACAGGACTGACTCCTACGAGCAGTACTTC. Translated, it gives CATSDRTDSYEQYF.

This clonotype was detected many times. This chain joins TRBV6-5 and TRBJ1-1; D is unclear. Germline V CDR1 and CDR2: MNHEY, SVGAGI. Trimming removed 3 bases at V and 7 bases at J, with 6 bases between. The CDR3 is 11 residues long. CDR3 amino acids: CASSYRGEAFF. DNA of the CDR3: TGTGCCAGCAGTTATAGAGGTGAAGCTTTCTTT.

This clonotype was seen only a few times. The chain uses TRBV4-3 and TRBJ2-5; no firm D call. This CDR3 has 17 residues. The germline gives CDR1 LGHNA, CDR2 YSLEER. The ends were cut back, 0 bases at V and 1 base at J, with 15 bases in the middle. CDR3 sequence reads: CASSQDLRPGFQETQYF. In nucleotides, the CDR3 is TGCGCCAGCAGCCAAGATCTACGGCCCGGGTTCCAAGAGACCCAGTACTTC.

The chain employs TRBV10-3 and TRBJ2-3; 16 nucleotides align to TRBD2. V shed 6 bases, J shed 1 base, and the junction held 4 bases outside the gene matches. Per the germline V gene, CDR1 is ENHRY and CDR2 is SYGVKD. The CDR3 loop spans 17 amino acids. The CDR3 DNA sequence: TGTGCCATCAGGGGGACTAGCGGGAGGGGACGCACAGATACGCAGTATTTT. This gives the protein CAIRGTSGRGRTDTQYF.

The V call is TRBV12-3 or TRBV12-4, the J call TRBJ2-2; tentatively, D is TRBD2 (5 bases). V dropped 4 bases and J dropped 4 bases, with 13 bases sitting between them. The CDR3 runs to 15 residues. The CDR3 sequence is CASSSYGRSTGELFF. CDR3 coding DNA: TGTGCCAGCAGTTCTTATGGGAGAAGCACCGGGGAGCTGTTTTTT.

The rearrangement uses TRBV12-3 or TRBV12-4 and TRBJ2-2; 10 nucleotides match TRBD2. With 4 bases clipped from V and 4 bases from J, the junction kept 3 bases outside the gene matches. This CDR3 is built from 15 residues. CDR3 nucleotide sequence: TGTGCCAGCAGTTGGGCTAGCGGGGGCACCGGGGAGCTGTTTTTT. Protein sequence: CASSWASGGTGELFF.

V usage is TRBV28 and J usage is TRBJ2-7, with D possibly being TRBD2 (5 bases). This CDR3 region has 13 residues. Per the germline V gene, CDR1 is MDHEN and CDR2 is SYDVKM. Trimming left V 2 bases short and J 6 bases short, with 11 bases between. The CDR3: CASSLEDRGEQYF. The CDR3, as DNA: TGTGCCAGCAGTTTAGAGGACCGGGGCGAGCAGTACTTC.

This clonotype was seen ten or more times. This chain uses TRBV5-4 with TRBJ2-5; D gene unclear. The V gene's germline CDR1 is SGHNT and CDR2 YYREEE (reference sequence). The CDR3 runs to 14 residues. V lost 0 bases to trimming and J lost 0 bases, with 6 bases between them. The CDR3 spells CASSLEGHQETQYF. DNA of the CDR3: TGTGCCAGCAGCTTGGAGGGCCACCAAGAGACCCAGTACTTC. Full variable domain (missing parts from reference TRBV5-4 and TRBJ2-5): ETGVTQSPTHLIKTRGQQVTLRCSSQSGHNTVSWYQQALGQGPQFIFQYYREEENGRGNFPPRFSGLQFPNYSSELNVNALELDDSALYLCASSLEGHQETQYFGPGTRLLVL.

V and J are TRBV2 and TRBJ1-1, with D maybe TRBD1 (6 bases). The CDR3 length is 14 residues. CDR1 SNHLY and CDR2 FYNNEI come from the germline V gene. V was shortened by 7 bases and J by 1 base, with 13 bases between the two germline ends. In nucleotides, the CDR3 is TGTGCCAGCATTCGACAGGACCCGAACACTGAAGCTTTCTTT. It translates to CASIRQDPNTEAFF.

This clonotype was seen more than once but under ten times. The chain couples TRBV28 to TRBJ2-5; 7 nucleotides match TRBD1. This CDR3 contains 13 residues. Germline CDR1 MDHEN, CDR2 SYDVKM. V lost 6 bases and J lost 3; bases outside the gene matches: 4. The CDR3 DNA reads as TGTGCCAGCAGAGAAGGGGGCAAAGAGACCCAGTACTTC. As protein: CASREGGKETQYF.

This chain joins TRBV6-1 and TRBJ2-5; D is possibly TRBD2 (6 bases). This CDR3 spans 15 amino acids. Germline loops: CDR1 MNHNS, CDR2 SASEGT. The V gene lost 8 bases and the J gene lost 5 bases, with 21 bases spanning the gap. The CDR3 DNA reads TGTGCCAGCGGGAGAATGGGACTCCCGGGGGAGACCCAGTACTTC. It translates to CASGRMGLPGETQYF.

The table lists this clonotype with a few counts. The rearrangement uses TRBV29-1 and TRBJ2-1; D unresolved. Germline CDR1 and CDR2: SQVTM and ANQGSEA. The CDR3 has 14 amino acids. V lost 4 bases, J lost 6 bases, and 16 bases lay in between. The CDR3 nucleotides are TGCAGCGTTGGGAAGAAGGGATCGGGCAATGAGCAGTTCTTC. Protein product: CSVGKKGSGNEQFF.

Turning to this clonotype: A much larger clone lies a single base off, so this may be a read error. This chain links TRBV12-3 or TRBV12-4 with TRBJ2-7; 10 positions match TRBD2. This CDR3 is 14 amino acids long. Trimming at V came to 6 bases and at J to 4 bases, leaving 6 bases not matched to a gene. CDR3 sequence (DNA): TGTGCCAGCAGCCAAGGGACTAGCGTTTACGAGCAGTACTTC. Translated, it gives CASSQGTSVYEQYF.

The DNA for the CDR3 is TGCGCCAGCGGGACGGAGTACCAAGAGACCCAGTACTTC. Residues: CASGTEYQETQYF. V gene TRBV5-1 combines with J gene TRBJ2-5, with D possibly being TRBD1 or TRBD2 (5 bases each). CDR1 is SGHRS, CDR2 YFSETQ, per germline. Trimming removed 7 bases at V and 0 bases at J, with 10 bases between. This CDR3 is 13 amino acids long.

The rearrangement uses TRBV12-3 or TRBV12-4 and TRBJ2-6, with unresolved D. The CDR3 is 15 residues long. V shed 1 base and J shed 2 bases, with 6 bases lying between them. Written as DNA, the CDR3 is TGTGCCAGCAGTTTAGTGTTAGCTGGGGCCAACGTCCTGACTTTC. Residues: CASSLVLAGANVLTF.